This T cell receptor beta chain was profiled in a study of shared clonotypes between healthy human individuals. Some clones are missing from TCRdb's copy, which holds only in-frame ones; the method was immunoSEQ multiplex PCR. The sample yields approximately 320,000 clones, about nine tenths seen once. This CDR3 is built from 17 residues. CDR1 and CDR2 (germline): SGHNT, YYREEE (reference sequence). The V segment lost 3 bases and the J segment 4 bases; nucleotides outside the gene matches: 11. The TCR originated in a man younger than 35 in good health. Sequencing was carried out using memory CD8+ T cells sorted from blood. Specified subset: CD45RO+ cells pooled with CCR7-negative TemRA cells. The chain couples TRBV5-4 to TRBJ2-5; 11 positions match TRBD2. CDR3 amino acids: CASSWDPGLAVGETQYF. The CDR3 nucleotides are TGTGCCAGCAGCTGGGACCCGGGACTAGCGGTTGGAGAGACCCAGTACTTC.